Following are 16 T cell receptor beta chains from one sample sequenced in a study of blood T cell repertoires in COVID-19. TCRdb keeps only in-frame clones here, not all; method: immunoSEQ multiplex PCR. The sample records just over 60,000 clones, 65% to 80% being singletons. The sequencing sample was made of peripheral blood. All receptors come from a man between 60 and 75 years old with acute or convalescent COVID-19.

The gene calls are TRBV7-2 and TRBJ2-5; D possibly corresponds to TRBD2 (5 bases). Trimming cost V 5 bases and J 5 bases, with 12 bases left between them. The CDR3 sequence is 13 residues long. The V gene's germline CDR1 is SGHTA and CDR2 FQGNSA. The DNA for the CDR3 is TGTGCCAGCAGCCCCGGCGGGCGGGAGACCCAGTACTTC. It specifies CASSPGGRETQYF.

This clone was seen a few times. The J gene is TRBJ2-7, the V gene TRBV5-6, with TRBD1 matching over 8 bases. The CDR3 runs to 12 residues. V dropped 4 bases and J dropped 5; count of bases not matched to a gene: 2. Per germline, CDR1 SGHDT and CDR2 YYEEEE. The CDR3 loop is CASSGQGNEQYF. The CDR3 coding sequence is TGTGCCAGCAGCGGACAGGGAAACGAGCAGTACTTC.

The chain links TRBV11-2 to TRBJ1-2; D uncertain. Trimming left V 0 bases short and J 4 bases short, with 12 bases between. Germline CDR1 and CDR2: SGHAT and FQNNGV. This CDR3 is built from 15 residues. CDR3 in DNA: TGTGCCAGCAGCTTAGATGGCAGAAGTATCTATGGCTACACCTTC. Translating it yields CASSLDGRSIYGYTF.

This clone has just one count. The rearrangement links TRBV11-2 to TRBJ1-3; a possible D gene is TRBD1 (6 bases). Germline loops: CDR1 SGHAT, CDR2 FQNNGV. Trimming shortened V by 5 bases and J by 8 bases, and 13 bases separated the two germline ends. The CDR3 runs 13 residues. This CDR3 reads CASSRTGRDTIYF. DNA for the CDR3: TGTGCCAGCAGCCGTACAGGGCGAGACACCATATATTTT.

The chain uses TRBV7-3 and TRBJ2-7, with D perhaps TRBD2 (5 bases). The ends were cut back, 0 bases at V and 5 bases at J, with 14 bases in the middle. This CDR3 spans 15 amino acids. Germline V gene sequence: CDR1 SGHTA, CDR2 FQGTGA. The CDR3 sequence: CASSLTGDYLDEQYF. Here the CDR3 DNA reads TGTGCCAGCAGCTTAACGGGTGACTATCTGGACGAGCAGTACTTC.

The chain couples TRBV30 to TRBJ2-2; D gene uncertain. In germline, CDR1 is GTSNPN, CDR2 SVGIG (reference sequence). Between the trimmed V and J ends, which lost 5 bases and 3 bases, there was a span of 10 bases. The CDR3 covers 13 residues. The CDR3 reads CAWDPTDTGELFF. CDR3 DNA: TGTGCCTGGGATCCCACGGACACCGGGGAGCTGTTTTTT. Full variable domain (rest looked up from reference TRBV30 and TRBJ2-2): SQTIHQWPATLVQPVGSPLSLECTVEGTSNPNLYWYRQAAGRGLQLLFYSVGIGQISSEVPQNLSASRPQDRQFILSSKKLLLSDSGFYLCAWDPTDTGELFFGEGSRLTVL.

The rearrangement uses TRBV25-1 and TRBJ2-6, with 9 positions matching TRBD1. The CDR3 is made up of 15 amino acids. Germline assignment: CDR1 MGHDK and CDR2 SYGVNS. Unmatched junction bases numbered 5, after V lost 8 bases and J lost 3 bases. As DNA, the CDR3 is TGTGCCAGCGGACAGGGGATAGGTGGGGCCAACGTCCTGACTTTC. Protein sequence: CASGQGIGGANVLTF.

DNA of the CDR3: TGTGCCAGCAGCTTTTCGTTCACTTTGAACACTGAAGCTTTCTTT. Protein: CASSFSFTLNTEAFF. The chain uses TRBV11-1 and TRBJ1-1; D not resolved. CDR1 and CDR2 (germline): SGHAT, FQDESV (reference sequence). V was pared by 3 bases and J by 0 bases, with 11 bases between. The CDR3 extends over 15 amino acids.

The gene calls are TRBV5-1 and TRBJ2-5; TRBD2 might be the D (5 bases). Germline CDR1 is SGHRS and CDR2 is YFSETQ. V dropped 4 bases and J dropped 1 base, with 11 bases sitting between them. The CDR3 extends over 14 amino acids. The CDR3 DNA is TGCGCCAGCAGCCAGAGCGGAAGCCAAGAGACCCAGTACTTC. This translates into CASSQSGSQETQYF.

The chain couples TRBV7-2 to TRBJ1-5, with D unclear. Per the germline V gene, CDR1 is SGHTA and CDR2 is FQGNSA. The CDR3 totals 13 residues. Trimming cost V 4 bases and J 7 bases, with 11 bases left between them. CDR3 DNA: TGTGCCAGCAGCTCGATGGCGGTACAGCCCCAGCATTTT. Translating it yields CASSSMAVQPQHF.

The rearrangement links TRBV24-1 to TRBJ2-1, with 12 bases fitting TRBD1. Germline loops: CDR1 KGHDR, CDR2 SFDVKD. The CDR3 extends over 14 amino acids. J was trimmed by 8 bases and V by 7 bases; bases with no gene match: 5. CDR3 DNA: TGTGCCACCAGGGGGACAGGGGGCTCGTATGAGCAGTTCTTC. Its translation: CATRGTGGSYEQFF.

V gene TRBV6-5 combines with J gene TRBJ2-7, with 7 nucleotides matching TRBD2. Germline values: CDR1 MNHEY, CDR2 SVGAGI. V shed 6 bases and J 7 bases; nucleotides not matched to a gene: 9. The CDR3 runs 13 residues. The CDR3 protein is CASRREPRGEQYF. CDR3 nucleotides: TGTGCCAGCAGGCGGGAGCCTCGCGGGGAGCAGTACTTC.

The rearrangement links TRBV7-6 to TRBJ2-2; D gene uncertain. CDR1 and CDR2 (germline): SGHVS, FNYEAQ. This CDR3 comprises 16 residues. Between the trimmed V and J ends, which lost 6 bases and 1 base, there was a span of 15 bases. This chain's CDR3 is CASRSNEALNTGELFF. The DNA of the CDR3 is TGTGCCAGCAGATCGAACGAGGCCTTGAACACCGGGGAGCTGTTTTTT.

V usage is TRBV5-1 and J usage is TRBJ1-1; perhaps TRBD1 as D (6 bases). This CDR3 comprises 13 residues. The germline V gene has CDR1 SGHRS and CDR2 YFSETQ. Trimming removed 6 bases at V and 2 bases at J, with 11 bases between. The CDR3 coding sequence is TGCGCCAGCATAGGACAGCCAAACACTGAAGCTTTCTTT. Amino acids: CASIGQPNTEAFF.

The chain carries TRBV5-5 and TRBJ1-5, with a weak D call TRBD1 (5 bases). V gave up 0 bases and J gave up 0 bases, with 10 bases separating them. This CDR3 is 16 amino acids long. Germline CDR1 and CDR2: SGHKS and YYEKEE (reference sequence). This chain's CDR3 is CASSLGGPGSNQPQHF. DNA of the CDR3: TGTGCCAGCAGCTTGGGGGGCCCGGGTAGCAATCAGCCCCAGCATTTT.

This clone was counted a few times. The rearrangement joins TRBV6-6 to TRBJ1-2; TRBD1 might be the D (5 bases). V shed 6 bases and J shed 2 bases, with 10 bases lying between them. Germline V lookup: CDR1 MNHNY, CDR2 SVGAGI (reference sequence). This CDR3 region has 13 residues. CDR3 nucleotides: TGTGCCAGCAGCCTACGGACAAACTATGGCTACACCTTC. Its translation is CASSLRTNYGYTF.